The next 27 T cell receptor beta chains were all read from a single sample in a study of beta chain features in type 1 diabetes listed by TCRdb under 2018. Receptor amplification or capture employed the immunoSEQ multiplex PCR assay. The entire amount of isolated RNA was reverse transcribed using the High Capacity cDNA Reverse Transcription Kit, so the sequenced TCRB transcripts were expressed ones. The table comes from immuneACCESS by way of TCRdb, which keeps in-frame sequences with V and J called. Part of the clones is missing from these tables; in studies checked, under half for an unresolved V gene and the rest for unknown reasons. This sample holds about 330,000 clones; about 10% were observed only once. The ten top clones hold roughly 0.016% of the sample. The sequencing input was naive CD4+ T cells from blood. The meaning of the sample's cell subset or site label: true naive CD4+ T cells. The receptors were sampled from a woman aged 25 to 39 in good health.

The rearrangement uses TRBV27 and TRBJ2-7; 8 nucleotides match TRBD1. The V gene end was trimmed by 0 bases and the J gene end by 4 bases; junction bases not matched to a gene: 11. The germline gives CDR1 MNHEY, CDR2 SMNVEV (reference sequence). This CDR3 is built from 17 residues. This CDR3 reads CASSLSPRGQAWYEQYF. Written as DNA, the CDR3 is TGTGCCAGCAGTTTATCACCTCGGGGACAGGCTTGGTACGAGCAGTACTTC.

This clone was recorded a few times. The rearrangement links TRBV18 to TRBJ2-7; weak D call: TRBD2 (6 bases). CDR1 and CDR2 (germline): KGHSH, LQKENI. The V end lost 4 bases, the J end lost 6 bases, and 13 bases lay between the germline ends. CDR3 length: 13 residues. The CDR3 is CASSRDSLGEQYF. CDR3 DNA sequence: TGTGCCAGCTCACGGGACTCCCTCGGCGAGCAGTACTTC.

The sample holds a few counts of this clone. The chain is built from TRBV28 and TRBJ2-2, with TRBD2 matching over 8 bases. Germline V lookup: CDR1 MDHEN, CDR2 SYDVKM. J lost 4 bases, V lost 4 bases, and 8 bases had no gene match. There are 16 residues in the CDR3. CDR3 protein: CASSWGRGGLTGELFF. The CDR3 nucleotides are TGTGCCAGCAGTTGGGGACGGGGGGGCCTCACCGGGGAGCTGTTTTTT.

This chain uses TRBV28 with TRBJ2-5; the D is unclear. The CDR3 is 13 amino acids. Germline CDR1 MDHEN, CDR2 SYDVKM. V was trimmed by 3 bases and J by 5 bases, leaving 10 bases between them. CDR3 bases: TGTGCCAGCAGTTTTGTGACTCCGGAGACCCAGTACTTC. This sequence encodes CASSFVTPETQYF. The full variable domain, its missing parts supplied by reference TRBV28 and TRBJ2-5, is DVKVTQSSRYLVKRTGEKVFLECVQDMDHENMFWYRQDPGLGLRLIYFSYDVKMKEKGDIPEGYSVSREKKERFSLILESASTNQTSMYLCASSFVTPETQYFGPGTRLLVL.

This chain uses TRBV29-1 with TRBJ1-1; a possible D gene is TRBD1 (5 bases). The CDR3 runs 13 residues. CDR1 and CDR2 (germline): SQVTM, ANQGSEA. The ends were cut back, 7 bases at V and 4 bases at J, with 16 bases in the middle. CDR3 amino acids: CSAQGVFVTEAFF. The CDR3 region has the DNA TGCAGCGCCCAGGGCGTGTTTGTCACTGAAGCTTTCTTT.

This clone has more than one count but fewer than ten. The gene calls are TRBV6-1 and TRBJ2-3; D remains ambiguous. Trimming left V 2 bases short and J 3 bases short, with 9 bases between. Germline CDR1 MNHNS, CDR2 SASEGT. The CDR3 covers 14 residues. The CDR3 reads CASSEPRRTDTQYF. CDR3 sequence (DNA): TGTGCCAGCAGTGAACCCAGAAGAACAGATACGCAGTATTTT.

The chain uses TRBV4-3 and TRBJ2-7; 10 bases are shared with TRBD2. CDR3 size: 15 residues. The V and J ends lost 3 bases and 4 bases, in that order; junction bases with no gene match: 6. Germline V gene lookup returns CDR1 LGHNA and CDR2 YSLEER. The CDR3 is CASSHTAGGPYEQYF. The DNA of the CDR3 is TGCGCCAGCAGCCATACAGCGGGAGGGCCATACGAGCAGTACTTC.

In this sample, this clone turned up a few times. CDR3 in DNA: TGTGCCAGTAGTGTCAGGGGGCCAACTGAAGCTTTCTTT. Amino acid sequence: CASSVRGPTEAFF. The J gene is TRBJ1-1, the V gene TRBV19; TRBD1 matches 8 bases. Germline CDR1 and CDR2: LNHDA and SQIVND (reference sequence). The CDR3 has 13 residues. V was pared by 5 bases and J by 5 bases, with 4 bases of the junction left unmatched.

This clone was picked up a small number of times. The chain is built from TRBV14 and TRBJ1-2; D gene unclear. CDR3 length equals 15 residues. In germline, CDR1 is SGHDN, CDR2 FVKESK. V was pared by 2 bases and J by 7 bases, with 17 bases between. The CDR3 reads CASSQSMHPPGGYTF. The CDR3 bases are TGTGCCAGCAGCCAAAGTATGCACCCTCCGGGTGGCTACACCTTC. Filled out from reference TRBV14 and TRBJ1-2, the complete variable domain reads EAGVTQFPSHSVIEKGQTVTLRCDPISGHDNLYWYRRVMGKEIKFLLHFVKESKQDESGMPNNRFLAERTGGTYSTLKVQPAELEDSGVYFCASSQSMHPPGGYTFGSGTRLTVV.

This clone was seen only a few times. This chain connects TRBV19 to TRBJ2-1, with D possibly being TRBD2 (5 bases). V was cut by 4 bases and J by 0 bases, with 10 bases left in between. Germline-derived CDR1 and CDR2 are LNHDA and SQIVND (reference sequence). This CDR3 contains 15 residues. CDR3 DNA sequence: TGTGCCAGTAGTAGCGGGCAGAGCTCCTACAATGAGCAGTTCTTC. Protein product: CASSSGQSSYNEQFF.

This clone has just a few counts. The chain employs TRBV21-1 and TRBJ2-2; the table assigns TRBD2, which was not confirmed against the DNA. TRBV21-1 is classified as a pseudogene. This CDR3 region has 19 residues. The CDR3 loop reads CASSTLKTGLVIGTGELFF. CDR3 DNA: TGTGCCAGCAGCACCTTAAAGACAGGACTAGTTATAGGCACCGGGGAGCTGTTTTTT.

The chain employs TRBV30 and TRBJ2-7, with 10 bases matching TRBD1. Germline V lookup: CDR1 GTSNPN, CDR2 SVGIG (reference sequence). The CDR3 has 12 amino acids. The CDR3 sequence: CATTGGWDEQYF. The CDR3 DNA reads TGTGCTACGACAGGGGGCTGGGACGAGCAGTACTTC.

The chain links TRBV4-3 to TRBJ1-2; D call uncertain. The V and J ends lost 0 bases and 2 bases respectively, with 10 bases between them. Germline V CDR1 and CDR2: LGHNA, YSLEER. The CDR3 loop spans 15 amino acids. The DNA for the CDR3 is TGCGCCAGCAGCCAAGATCTGGTGGGCAACTATGGCTACACCTTC. This translates into CASSQDLVGNYGYTF.

The chain recombines TRBV9 with TRBJ2-1; D unresolved. The CDR3 contains 13 residues. Germline values: CDR1 SGDLS, CDR2 YYNGEE. The ends were cut back, 0 bases at V and 3 bases at J, with 4 bases in the middle. CDR3 coding DNA: TGTGCCAGCAGCGTAGCCCTCTACAATGAGCAGTTCTTC. This gives the protein CASSVALYNEQFF.

This clone was recorded a few times. This chain joins TRBV5-1 and TRBJ2-5, with 7 bases that match TRBD2. The CDR3 totals 13 residues. V lost 4 bases, J lost 11 bases, and 11 bases stayed unmatched. Germline CDR1 and CDR2: SGHRS and YFSETQ. CDR3 region: CASSLRIAGEQYF. The CDR3 DNA reads TGCGCCAGCAGCCTCCGGATAGCGGGTGAGCAGTACTTC.

V usage is TRBV7-3 and J usage is TRBJ2-7, with a possible D match to TRBD2 (6 bases). V was pared by 0 bases and J by 0 bases, with 6 bases between. The germline V gene has CDR1 SGHTA and CDR2 FQGTGA. The CDR3 runs to 14 residues. CDR3 sequence: CASSLTSGSYEQYF. In DNA, the CDR3 is TGTGCCAGCAGCTTAACTAGCGGCTCCTACGAGCAGTACTTC.

This clone was detected only a few times. V is TRBV4-3 and J is TRBJ2-6; D not resolved. CDR3 length: 16 residues. V lost 1 base, J lost 0 bases, and 7 bases lay in between. CDR1 and CDR2 from the germline V gene are LGHNA and YSLEER. DNA for the CDR3: TGCGCCAGCAGCCAAGTAGCCACCTCTGGGGCCAACGTCCTGACTTTC. Its translation is CASSQVATSGANVLTF.

The CDR3 DNA reads as TGTGCCAGTAGTATAGGACTAGCGGGAGACGGGCAGTACTTC. Protein product: CASSIGLAGDGQYF. The chain carries TRBV19 and TRBJ2-7; TRBD2 aligns across 12 bases. Germline CDR1 reads LNHDA; CDR2 reads SQIVND (reference sequence). The CDR3 has 14 residues. Trimming cost V 1 base and J 9 bases; bases outside gene matches: 4.

In regard to this clone: Germline and junction disagree at one end, which may indicate a read error. This chain uses TRBV6-1 with TRBJ1-1; D is ambiguous. This CDR3 contains 13 residues. Looked up from germline, CDR1 is MNHNS and CDR2 is SASEGT. CDR3 nucleotide sequence: TGTGCCAGCCGTGAGTACATGAACACTGAAGCTTTCTTT. This codes for CASREYMNTEAFF.

This rearrangement joins TRBV28 to TRBJ2-2; 8 nucleotides agree with TRBD1. V dropped 3 bases and J dropped 7; count of bases not matched to a gene: 4. This CDR3 has 14 residues. Germline loops: CDR1 MDHEN, CDR2 SYDVKM. CDR3: CASSLDRVVGELFF. In DNA form, the CDR3 reads TGTGCCAGCAGTTTGGACAGGGTGGTCGGGGAGCTGTTTTTT.

This clone has just a few counts. The chain has TRBV7-9 and TRBJ2-7; perhaps TRBD1 as D (5 bases). The germline V gene encodes CDR1 SEHNR and CDR2 FQNEAQ (reference sequence). CDR3 length equals 12 residues. V lost 6 bases and J 2 bases, leaving 8 bases between the germline ends. This CDR3 is CASSPTAYEQYF. The CDR3 nucleotides are TGTGCCAGCAGTCCGACAGCCTACGAGCAGTACTTC. Looking up the rest from reference TRBV7-9 and TRBJ2-7 gives the full variable domain: DTGVSQNPRHKITKRGQNVTFRCDPISEHNRLYWYRQTLGQGPEFLTYFQNEAQLEKSRLLSDRFSAERPKGSFSTLEIQRTEQGDSAMYLCASSPTAYEQYFGPGTRLTVT.

The rearrangement uses TRBV5-4 and TRBJ2-7; 14 bases match TRBD2. The CDR3 loop spans 15 amino acids. Trimming removed 4 bases from V and 5 bases from J; junction bases left unmatched: 5. Per the germline V gene, CDR1 is SGHNT and CDR2 is YYREEE (reference sequence). The CDR3 loop reads CASSGTSGRSDEQYF. CDR3 DNA: TGTGCCAGCAGCGGGACTAGCGGGAGATCTGACGAGCAGTACTTC.

This clone has just a few counts. This chain links TRBV29-1 with TRBJ2-7, with D perhaps matching TRBD1 (5 bases). Germline V gene data show CDR1 as SQVTM and CDR2 as ANQGSEA. The CDR3 loop spans 15 amino acids. The V and J ends lost 0 bases and 2 bases respectively, with 14 bases between them. The CDR3 sequence: CSVEDKGAPTYEQYF. CDR3 nucleotide sequence: TGCAGCGTTGAAGATAAAGGGGCCCCAACCTACGAGCAGTACTTC.

This clone was observed a handful of times. CDR3 in DNA: TGCAGCGTTGGAGACGGGACATCCGAGCAGTACTTC. This gives the protein CSVGDGTSEQYF. The chain couples TRBV29-1 to TRBJ2-7; TRBD1 might be the D (6 bases). The CDR3 sequence is 12 residues long. Trimming removed 4 bases from V and 6 bases from J, with 13 bases in between. CDR1 is SQVTM, CDR2 ANQGSEA, per germline.

The chain employs TRBV10-3 and TRBJ2-7; weak D call: TRBD1 (5 bases). This CDR3 is built from 13 residues. Per germline, CDR1 ENHRY and CDR2 SYGVKD. V dropped 4 bases and J dropped 3 bases, with 10 bases sitting between them. CDR3 DNA: TGTGCCATCAGTGCCGGGCAGGGCTACGAGCAGTACTTC. Translation: CAISAGQGYEQYF.

This clone has just a few counts. The CDR3 here is CASSGDILSTDTQYF. CDR3 DNA: TGTGCCAGCAGTGGGGACATCCTGAGCACAGATACGCAGTATTTT. The chain employs TRBV28 and TRBJ2-3; tentatively, D is TRBD1 (6 bases). The V end was cut by 5 bases, the J end by 0 bases, with 12 bases between. The CDR3 is 15 residues long. Germline CDR1 reads MDHEN; CDR2 reads SYDVKM. The full variable domain, completed using reference TRBV28 and TRBJ2-3, is DVKVTQSSRYLVKRTGEKVFLECVQDMDHENMFWYRQDPGLGLRLIYFSYDVKMKEKGDIPEGYSVSREKKERFSLILESASTNQTSMYLCASSGDILSTDTQYFGPGTRLTVL.

V gene TRBV4-2 combines with J gene TRBJ2-2, with TRBD1 matching over 10 bases. CDR3 length equals 16 residues. Germline V lookup: CDR1 LGHNA, CDR2 YNFKEQ. The J segment lost 5 bases and the V segment lost 4 bases, leaving 7 bases of the junction unmatched. This chain's CDR3 is CASSLKRQGATGELFF. The CDR3 DNA sequence: TGTGCCAGCAGCCTCAAAAGACAGGGGGCTACCGGGGAGCTGTTTTTT.